Shown below are 22 T cell receptor beta chains from a single sample sequenced in a study of blood T cells in healthy people across ages. The second PCR ran roughly 7 to 11 cycles with a sample-barcoded 5' primer and J-beta primers. TCRdb analysed the 5' RACE reads with MiXCR anew, one entry per CDR3 protein. This table has more than 1,400,000 distinct CDR3 sequences, 40% to 50% appearing once. Sequences were obtained from blood. The receptor set was obtained from a woman aged 18-30 years in good health.

This clonotype was observed many times. The chain uses TRBV4-1 and TRBJ2-7; TRBD1 matches at 10 bases. The CDR3 has 17 residues. V gave up 1 base and J gave up 3 bases; unmatched junction bases: 9. In germline, CDR1 is MGHRA, CDR2 YSYEKL. CDR3 residues: CASSQAGQGPKSYEQYF. The CDR3 region has the DNA TGCGCCAGCAGCCAAGCGGGACAGGGGCCAAAAAGCTACGAGCAGTACTTC.

V usage is TRBV6-5 and J usage is TRBJ2-2, with TRBD2 matching over 12 bases. V dropped 0 bases and J dropped 5; count of bases not matched to a gene: 13. Germline CDR1 MNHEY, CDR2 SVGAGI. The CDR3 has 20 amino acids. The chain's CDR3 is CASSYSSELAGGPGTGELFF. DNA for the CDR3: TGTGCCAGCAGTTACTCCTCGGAGCTAGCGGGAGGGCCGGGGACCGGGGAGCTGTTTTTT.

A word on this clonotype: A much bigger clone sits one base away, suggesting this may be a read error. The rearrangement joins TRBV27 to TRBJ2-1; D perhaps matches TRBD2 (7 bases). CDR3 length: 17 amino acids. From germline, CDR1 is MNHEY and CDR2 SMNVEV (reference sequence). Trimming stripped 4 bases from V and 0 bases from J, with 16 bases between. CDR3 nucleotides: TGTGCCAGCAGTTCCTGTCGGGGGGCCAACTCCTACAATGAGCAGTTCTTC. This translates into CASSSCRGANSYNEQFF.

This clonotype was seen a single time. This chain connects TRBV6-1 to TRBJ1-5; a possible D gene is TRBD1 (6 bases). This CDR3 contains 13 residues. V was trimmed by 5 bases and J by 6 bases, leaving 11 bases between them. CDR1 MNHNS and CDR2 SASEGT come from the germline V gene. CDR3 protein: CASSTGSSQPQHF. CDR3 sequence (DNA): TGTGCCAGCAGTACAGGGTCTAGTCAGCCCCAGCATTTT.

This clonotype was seen only a few times. This rearrangement joins TRBV15 to TRBJ2-7, with D perhaps matching TRBD2 (6 bases). This CDR3 region has 15 residues. Per germline, CDR1 LNHNV and CDR2 YYDKDF (reference sequence). V was shortened by 0 bases and J by 2 bases, with 11 bases between the two germline ends. The CDR3: CATSRDQGGTYEQYF. The CDR3 DNA follows: TGTGCCACCAGCAGAGATCAGGGAGGAACCTACGAGCAGTACTTC.

This clonotype occurred a few times. The rearrangement uses TRBV7-9 and TRBJ2-7; 11 bases line up with TRBD1. Losses at the gene ends were 2 bases for V and 2 bases for J; bases not matched to a gene: 2. Germline-derived CDR1 and CDR2 are SEHNR and FQNEAQ (reference sequence). CDR3 length equals 15 residues. The CDR3 sequence is CASSLRDRGAYEQYF. CDR3 DNA sequence: TGTGCCAGCAGCTTAAGGGACAGGGGGGCCTACGAGCAGTACTTC.

This rearrangement joins TRBV5-1 to TRBJ2-7; 10 positions agree with TRBD2. The V gene end was trimmed by 2 bases and the J gene end by 1 base; junction bases not matched to a gene: 3. The CDR3 consists of 15 residues. Germline CDR1 is SGHRS and CDR2 is YFSETQ. The CDR3 reads CASSLGTSESYEQYF. The CDR3 DNA reads as TGCGCCAGCAGCTTAGGGACTAGCGAGTCCTACGAGCAGTACTTC.

The chain links TRBV13 to TRBJ2-7; 8 nucleotides match TRBD1. The CDR3 has 14 amino acids. Germline lookup yields CDR1 PRHDT and CDR2 FYEKMQ (reference sequence). The V and J ends lost 6 bases and 2 bases, in that order; junction bases with no gene match: 6. The chain's CDR3 is CASRPRDRTYEQYF. Here the CDR3 DNA reads TGTGCCAGCAGGCCGCGGGACAGGACCTACGAGCAGTACTTC.

In this sample, this clonotype turned up a few times. This chain uses TRBV20-1 with TRBJ2-7; D could derive from TRBD1 or TRBD2 (5 bases each). Trimming removed 6 bases from V and 4 bases from J, with 10 bases in between. Germline V gene data show CDR1 as DFQATT and CDR2 as SNEGSKA (reference sequence). This CDR3 has 11 amino acids. The CDR3 region has the DNA TGCAGTGCGCCCGGGGCGTACGAGCAGTACTTC. Its protein product is CSAPGAYEQYF.

This clonotype was found a few times. The chain uses TRBV9 and TRBJ2-3; no clear D gene. From germline, CDR1 is SGDLS and CDR2 YYNGEE. The CDR3 covers 12 residues. The V and J ends lost 1 base and 6 bases respectively, with 6 bases between them. The CDR3 bases are TGTGCCAGCAGCGTATTGATGGATACGCAGTATTTT. Its protein product is CASSVLMDTQYF.

The chain couples TRBV4-1 to TRBJ2-7, with 12 bases matching TRBD2. Germline values: CDR1 MGHRA, CDR2 YSYEKL. Germline trimming cut 4 bases from V and 0 bases from J; bases unmatched to any gene: 7. This CDR3 has 17 residues. This CDR3 is CASSLGTSGRSSYEQYF. The CDR3 DNA reads as TGCGCCAGCAGCCTAGGGACTAGCGGGCGAAGCTCCTACGAGCAGTACTTC.

The chain joins TRBV12-3 or TRBV12-4 to TRBJ2-1, with D perhaps TRBD2 (5 bases). V gave up 7 bases and J gave up 6 bases, with 16 bases separating them. CDR3 length equals 14 residues. For the CDR3, the DNA is TGTGCCAGCACCATCCAAAGTCGGGGCAATGAGCAGTTCTTC. Its translation: CASTIQSRGNEQFF.

This chain connects TRBV29-1 to TRBJ2-3; weak D call: TRBD1 (5 bases). The V gene's germline CDR1 is SQVTM and CDR2 ANQGSEA. The V end was cut by 4 bases, the J end by 1 base, with 12 bases between. This CDR3 has 14 amino acids. Here the CDR3 reads CSVGVGRGTDTQYF. The CDR3 DNA reads TGCAGCGTTGGGGTTGGCAGGGGCACAGATACGCAGTATTTT.

The chain couples TRBV20-1 to TRBJ2-3; the D gene is possibly TRBD1 (7 bases). The length of the CDR3 is 14 residues. Germline loops: CDR1 DFQATT, CDR2 SNEGSKA (reference sequence). The V end was cut by 6 bases, the J end by 6 bases, with 19 bases between. CDR3 sequence reads: CSAPTGTVLDTQYF. CDR3 bases: TGCAGTGCACCGACAGGGACTGTCCTGGATACGCAGTATTTT.

The V call is TRBV11-3, the J call TRBJ2-1, with D possibly TRBD2 on 5 matching bases. V was clipped by 6 bases and J by 6 bases, with 18 bases between them. Looked up from germline, CDR1 is SGHNT and CDR2 is YENEEA. CDR3 length equals 15 residues. The CDR3 DNA reads TGTGCCAGCAGTCGGCGGGCAGGTACTACCAATGAGCAGTTCTTC. Translation gives CASSRRAGTTNEQFF.

This sequence joins TRBV6-5 and TRBJ2-7, with 12 bases aligning to TRBD1. The J call is uncertain, as TRBJ2-5 better fits the DNA end. This CDR3 has 15 amino acids. The germline V gene has CDR1 MNHEY and CDR2 SVGAGI. The CDR3 sequence: CASRRGQGAGETQYF. Written as DNA, the CDR3 is TGTGCCAGCAGGAGGGGACAGGGGGCGGGTGAGACCCAGTACTTC.

This clonotype was seen more than once but under ten times. The chain carries TRBV4-2 and TRBJ2-7; 11 bases fit TRBD2. V lost 1 base, J lost 3 bases, and 8 bases stayed unmatched. The CDR3 spans 17 residues. Germline CDR1 LGHNA, CDR2 YNFKEQ. The CDR3 sequence is CASSQGELGTSGYEQYF. CDR3 DNA: TGTGCCAGCAGCCAAGGGGAACTCGGGACTAGCGGCTACGAGCAGTACTTC.

The chain carries TRBV5-1 and TRBJ1-2, with 7 bases lining up with TRBD1. CDR1 SGHRS and CDR2 YFSETQ come from the germline V gene. The CDR3 is made up of 15 amino acids. V shed 4 bases, J shed 2 bases, and the junction held 8 bases outside the gene matches. In DNA, the CDR3 is TGCGCCAGCAGCAGCTACGGACAGGACAACTATGGCTACACCTTC. Protein sequence: CASSSYGQDNYGYTF.

For this clonotype: Since a much larger clone is just one base distant, this may be a read error. This chain uses TRBV9 with TRBJ1-5, with D possibly being TRBD1 (5 bases). Germline lookup yields CDR1 SGDLS and CDR2 YYNGEE. The CDR3 is 13 residues long. The CDR3 sequence: CSSSVQGNQPQHF. The CDR3, as DNA: TGTTCCAGCAGCGTGCAGGGTAATCAGCCCCAGCATTTT.

This clonotype was picked up a small number of times. This rearrangement joins TRBV7-8 to TRBJ2-7; the D is unclear. Germline CDR1 SGHVS, CDR2 FQNEAQ. V was clipped by 7 bases and J by 2 bases, with 21 bases between them. The CDR3 loop spans 16 amino acids. The CDR3 here is CASNPPAPLKTYEQYF. CDR3 nucleotide sequence: TGTGCCAGCAACCCGCCCGCGCCTCTCAAGACCTACGAGCAGTACTTC.

This clonotype was observed a single time. This chain uses TRBV20-1 with TRBJ2-1; D ambiguous. The CDR3 totals 13 residues. V shed 0 bases and J shed 6 bases, with 9 bases lying between them. Germline V CDR1 and CDR2: DFQATT, SNEGSKA (reference sequence). This chain's CDR3 is CSARELGINEQFF. DNA of the CDR3: TGCAGTGCTAGAGAGCTAGGCATCAATGAGCAGTTCTTC.

This clonotype has a handful of counts. The chain uses TRBV20-1 and TRBJ2-7; D may be TRBD2 (5 bases). Trimming shortened V by 5 bases and J by 0 bases, and 17 bases separated the two germline ends. The CDR3 runs to 15 residues. From germline, CDR1 is DFQATT and CDR2 SNEGSKA (reference sequence). CDR3 amino acids: CSAEDSHLSSYEQYF. CDR3 DNA sequence: TGCAGTGCTGAGGACTCCCACCTGAGCTCCTACGAGCAGTACTTC.